The rows below give T cell receptor beta chains drawn from one sample of a study of T-cell memory formation after mild COVID-19. TCRdb recomputed calls from the 5' RACE reads with MiXCR, one row per CDR3 protein. The sample consists of about 400,000 distinct CDR3 sequences, roughly a quarter of them appearing once. Source material: PBMCs or a T cell subset sorted from them (not recorded which). The receptors originated from an adult woman who had mild COVID-19 (a few samples of this study predate the infection). Cell type and time point are not known. CDR3s include the opening cysteine and the closing phenylalanine or tryptophan. The D gene is left open where the match is weak. Clone size, where shown, is once, few, many, or a class for clones that have expanded.

cdr3_length: 15
v_call: TRBV7-6
j_call: TRBJ2-3
clone_size: NA
d_call: NA
cdr3_nt: TGTGCCAGCAGCCCTGGGACGGCAAGCACAGATACGCAGTATTTT
cdr3_aa: CASSPGTASTDTQYF

cdr3_length: 14
v_call: TRBV20-1
j_call: TRBJ2-3
clone_size: few
d_call: NA
cdr3_nt: TGCAGTGCTAGTTCGGTCCGTAGCACAGATACGCAGTATTTT
cdr3_aa: CSASSVRSTDTQYF

cdr3_length: 17
v_call: TRBV2
j_call: TRBJ2-2
clone_size: few
d_call: TRBD2
cdr3_nt: TGTGCCAGCAGTTTTACTAGCGGGAGGGCCGGTGCCGGGGAGCTGTTTTTT
cdr3_aa: CASSFTSGRAGAGELFF

cdr3_length: 20
v_call: TRBV10-3
j_call: TRBJ2-1
clone_size: NA
d_call: TRBD2
cdr3_nt: TGTGCCATCAGTTCGCTCGGGCAGGGGACTAGCGGGGGGGCAGCTAATGAGCAGTTCTTC
cdr3_aa: CAISSLGQGTSGGAANEQFF

cdr3_length: 15
v_call: TRBV5-1
j_call: TRBJ2-2
clone_size: NA
d_call: TRBD2
cdr3_nt: TGCGCCAGCAGCCCGACTAGCGGGGCCGGCGGGGAGCTGTTTTTT
cdr3_aa: CASSPTSGAGGELFF

cdr3_length: 16
v_call: TRBV7-3
j_call: TRBJ2-2
clone_size: NA
d_call: NA
cdr3_nt: TGTGCCAGCAGCCCGGACAGAGTTAGAGTCGCCGGGGAGCTGTTTTTT
cdr3_aa: CASSPDRVRVAGELFF

cdr3_length: 15
v_call: TRBV2
j_call: TRBJ2-7
clone_size: few
d_call: TRBD1
cdr3_nt: TGTGCCAGCAGTGATCCGGGACAGGGGATTTACGAGCAGTACTTC
cdr3_aa: CASSDPGQGIYEQYF

cdr3_length: 12
v_call: TRBV7-9
j_call: TRBJ2-2
clone_size: few
d_call: NA
cdr3_nt: TGTGCCCCCCAATCGGGGACCGGGGAGCTGTTTTTT
cdr3_aa: CAPQSGTGELFF

cdr3_length: 15
v_call: TRBV7-2
j_call: TRBJ1-4
clone_size: few
d_call: NA
cdr3_nt: TGTGCCAGCAGCTTAGCCCGGGGAACTAATGAAAAACTGTTTTTT
cdr3_aa: CASSLARGTNEKLFF

cdr3_length: 17
v_call: TRBV7-7
j_call: TRBJ2-1
clone_size: few
d_call: TRBD2
cdr3_nt: TGTGCCAGCAGCTTAGCGCCACTAGCGGGGACATACAATGAGCAGTTCTTC
cdr3_aa: CASSLAPLAGTYNEQFF

cdr3_length: 13
v_call: TRBV25-1
j_call: TRBJ2-1
clone_size: few
d_call: NA
cdr3_nt: TGTGCCACTCGGAGGAGCTCCTACAATGAGCAGTTCTTC
cdr3_aa: CATRRSSYNEQFF

cdr3_length: 18
v_call: TRBV24-1
j_call: TRBJ2-2
clone_size: NA
d_call: TRBD2
cdr3_nt: TGTGCCACCAGTGATCCACTAGCGGGAGGGCCCAACACCGGGGAGCTGTTTTTT
cdr3_aa: CATSDPLAGGPNTGELFF

cdr3_length: 15
v_call: TRBV24-1
j_call: TRBJ2-7
clone_size: few
d_call: NA
cdr3_nt: TGTGCCACCAGTATAGGGGCTAGCGCCTCCTACGAGCAGTACTTC
cdr3_aa: CATSIGASASYEQYF

cdr3_length: 14
v_call: TRBV12-3/TRBV12-4
j_call: TRBJ2-1
clone_size: NA
d_call: NA
cdr3_nt: TGTGCCAGCAGTCCCCCGATTGATGGCAATGAGCAGTTCTTC
cdr3_aa: CASSPPIDGNEQFF

cdr3_length: 17
v_call: TRBV7-2
j_call: TRBJ2-1
clone_size: NA
d_call: NA
cdr3_nt: TGTGCCAGCAGCTTAGCATACGCATTGAGCTCCTACAATGAGCAGTTCTTC
cdr3_aa: CASSLAYALSSYNEQFF

cdr3_length: 15
v_call: TRBV7-9
j_call: TRBJ2-1
clone_size: NA
d_call: TRBD2
cdr3_nt: TGTGCCAGCAGCACTTTGCGGGGGGACTACAATGAGCAGTTCTTC
cdr3_aa: CASSTLRGDYNEQFF

cdr3_length: 14
v_call: TRBV7-9
j_call: TRBJ1-1
clone_size: few
d_call: NA
cdr3_nt: TGTGCCAGCAGCTTAGATGTGGGGAGGACTGAAGCTTTCTTT
cdr3_aa: CASSLDVGRTEAFF

cdr3_length: 18
v_call: TRBV4-3
j_call: TRBJ2-6
clone_size: NA
d_call: NA
cdr3_nt: TGCGCCAGCAGCCGTACTTTCACACCGGGGGACGGGGCCAACGTCCTGACTTTC
cdr3_aa: CASSRTFTPGDGANVLTF

cdr3_length: 13
v_call: TRBV5-5
j_call: TRBJ2-7
clone_size: many
d_call: NA
cdr3_nt: TGTGCCAGCAGCTTCTTTACGGAGGGCGAGCAGTACTTC
cdr3_aa: CASSFFTEGEQYF

cdr3_length: 13
v_call: TRBV7-2
j_call: TRBJ2-5
clone_size: NA
d_call: TRBD1
cdr3_nt: TGTGCCAGCAGCCCCCAGGGGGTAGAGACCCAGTACTTC
cdr3_aa: CASSPQGVETQYF

cdr3_length: 15
v_call: TRBV7-9
j_call: TRBJ1-1
clone_size: few
d_call: NA
cdr3_nt: TGTGCCAGCAGCTTAGCAGAAGGGCTGAACACTGAAGCTTTCTTT
cdr3_aa: CASSLAEGLNTEAFF

cdr3_length: 17
v_call: TRBV6-1
j_call: TRBJ2-2
clone_size: NA
d_call: NA
cdr3_nt: TGTGCCAGCAGTGAGGGCAGCCCGTTCTCGAACACCGGGGAGCGGTTTTTT
cdr3_aa: CASSEGSPFSNTGERFF

cdr3_length: 17
v_call: TRBV7-8
j_call: TRBJ2-5
clone_size: few
d_call: TRBD2
cdr3_nt: TGTGCCAGCAGCTTAGGGGTCGGGACTAGCGTCCAAGAGACCCAGTACTTC
cdr3_aa: CASSLGVGTSVQETQYF

cdr3_length: 14
v_call: TRBV29-1
j_call: TRBJ1-1
clone_size: NA
d_call: TRBD1
cdr3_nt: TGCAGCGTTGAGCAGACAGGGGGCCAACCTGAAGCTTTCTTT
cdr3_aa: CSVEQTGGQPEAFF

cdr3_length: 13
v_call: TRBV12-3/TRBV12-4
j_call: TRBJ1-2
clone_size: few
d_call: TRBD1
cdr3_nt: TGTGCCAGCAGCGATCAGGGGGCGGTTGGCTACACCTTC
cdr3_aa: CASSDQGAVGYTF

cdr3_length: 15
v_call: TRBV18
j_call: TRBJ2-7
clone_size: NA
d_call: NA
cdr3_nt: TGTGCCAGCTCACCAAGTACAGGGATGGACTACGAGCAGTACTTC
cdr3_aa: CASSPSTGMDYEQYF

cdr3_length: 13
v_call: TRBV6-5
j_call: TRBJ2-1
clone_size: many
d_call: NA
cdr3_nt: TGTGCCAGCAGTTACGACGGGTACAATGAGCAGTTCTTC
cdr3_aa: CASSYDGYNEQFF

cdr3_length: 14
v_call: TRBV3-1
j_call: TRBJ1-5
clone_size: NA
d_call: NA
cdr3_nt: TGTGCCAGCAGCCAAGATAGACAGTACCAGCCCCAGCATTTT
cdr3_aa: CASSQDRQYQPQHF

cdr3_length: 15
v_call: TRBV5-1
j_call: TRBJ2-2
clone_size: NA
d_call: NA
cdr3_nt: TGCGCCAGCAGACTCTCACCAGGGGACACCGGGGAGCTGTTTTTT
cdr3_aa: CASRLSPGDTGELFF

cdr3_length: 15
v_call: TRBV5-8
j_call: TRBJ2-1
clone_size: few
d_call: NA
cdr3_nt: TGTGCCAGCAGCTTGCGCGGATCAGCCTACAATGAGCAGTTCTTC
cdr3_aa: CASSLRGSAYNEQFF

cdr3_length: 15
v_call: TRBV7-6
j_call: TRBJ2-7
clone_size: few
d_call: TRBD2
cdr3_nt: TGTGCCAGCAGCTCTAGCGGGAGGGAAACCTACGAGCAGTACTTC
cdr3_aa: CASSSSGRETYEQYF

cdr3_length: 15
v_call: TRBV9
j_call: TRBJ1-4
clone_size: once
d_call: TRBD1
cdr3_nt: TGTGCCAGCAGCGTGAGTACAGGGGGCGATGAAAAACTGTTTTTT
cdr3_aa: CASSVSTGGDEKLFF

cdr3_length: 15
v_call: TRBV7-3
j_call: TRBJ2-3
clone_size: few
d_call: TRBD2
cdr3_nt: TGTGCCAGCAGCTCTCGAGCGGGGGGGCCAGATACGCAGTATTTT
cdr3_aa: CASSSRAGGPDTQYF

cdr3_length: 13
v_call: TRBV12-3/TRBV12-4
j_call: TRBJ1-1
clone_size: few
d_call: TRBD1
cdr3_nt: TGTGCCAGCACCCGGACAGGGCGGACTGAAGCTTTCTTT
cdr3_aa: CASTRTGRTEAFF

cdr3_length: 16
v_call: TRBV10-3
j_call: TRBJ2-1
clone_size: few
d_call: NA
cdr3_nt: TGTGCCATCAGTGAACCGGGGGCAGCGCGCGGGAATGAGCAGTTCTTC
cdr3_aa: CAISEPGAARGNEQFF

cdr3_length: 15
v_call: TRBV15
j_call: TRBJ2-7
clone_size: NA
d_call: TRBD1
cdr3_nt: TGTGCCACCAGCAGAGGACAGGGGGAAGCCTACGAGCAGTACTTC
cdr3_aa: CATSRGQGEAYEQYF

cdr3_length: 12
v_call: TRBV25-1
j_call: TRBJ1-1
clone_size: NA
d_call: TRBD1
cdr3_nt: TGTGCCAGCAGACAGGGGTTCACTGAAGCTTTCTTT
cdr3_aa: CASRQGFTEAFF

cdr3_length: 11
v_call: TRBV12-3/TRBV12-4
j_call: TRBJ2-4
clone_size: NA
d_call: NA
cdr3_nt: TGTGCCAGCAGCCAACGGACTGCTCAGTACTTC
cdr3_aa: CASSQRTAQYF